The clone carrying this TCR beta chain showed up many times. Its specificity is unknown. The sample comes from a study of early T cells in non-severe SARS-CoV-2 infection. Study context: It was bulk RNA from unsorted whole blood that was sequenced, and the chains were unpaired. Study-level results: Private and CD4 specificities were missed by VDJdb matching, which favored anti-spike CD8 responses.

J gave up 8 bases and V 5 bases, and 11 bases lay outside the gene matches. CDR3 size: 17 residues. Germline CDR1 reads MDHEN; CDR2 reads SYDVKM. Individual cDNA molecules carried attached unique molecular identifiers. TCRdb ran MiXCR on the 5' RACE reads and lists one entry per CDR3 protein. The sample contains about 56,000 distinct CDR3 sequences, around 16% of which appear only once. This chain connects TRBV28 to TRBJ1-6; TRBD1 agrees at 11 bases. The specimen comprised whole blood, sampled at baseline. The TCR was taken from an adult who was a healthcare worker with PCR-confirmed SARS-CoV-2 infection or an uninfected control (not recorded which). The CDR3, as DNA: TGTGCCAGCAGTCGACCGGGACAGGGGGGATCATATTCACCCCTCCACTTT. Translating it yields CASSRPGQGGSYSPLHF.